This paragraph covers one T cell receptor (beta chain) sequence. V was clipped by 5 bases and J by 6 bases; unmatched bases: 18. Germline V gene lookup returns CDR1 KGHDR and CDR2 SFDVKD. The CDR3 has 19 residues. Per the study methods: Amplification of reference gene primers provided the estimated nucleated cell counts. The protocol was immunoSEQ multiplex PCR, while the TCRdb copy is restricted to in-frame clones and leaves out a portion. V, J and clone size are those of that table, while D and trimming were read from the DNA. The repertoire has about 54,000 clones, roughly four fifths of them found once; the top ten carry about 2%. The source of the sample is a study of blood T cell repertoires in COVID-19. Study-level background: T cells, B-cell-depleted T cells, or PBMCs supplied cDNA or gDNA.

The specimen sequenced was peripheral blood. This chain uses TRBV24-1 with TRBJ2-3; 11 bases line up with TRBD2. This clonotype was sampled from a woman aged 60-75 years with acute or convalescent COVID-19. The CDR3 spells CATSALRGLADPLGDTQYF. DNA of the CDR3: TGTGCCACCAGTGCGTTGCGGGGACTAGCGGACCCATTAGGGGATACGCAGTATTTT.